These 3 T cell receptor beta chains share one sample of origin, sequenced in a study of monozygotic twins with inflammatory bowel disease. One entry per CDR3 protein, without DNA, is what TCRdb gives after re-calling the 5' RACE reads. This sample contains fewer than 350,000 distinct CDR3 sequences. The source material was blood. The receptors were gathered from a human donor with ulcerative colitis or Crohn's disease, or a healthy co-twin of an affected twin (not recorded which).

This chain joins TRBV6-1 and TRBJ1-1. The CDR3 runs 15 residues. From germline, CDR1 is MNHNS and CDR2 SASEGT. The CDR3 here is CASSGAYTWDTEAFF.

V gene TRBV7-6 combines with J gene TRBJ2-3; the D call from TCRdb, TRBD2, cannot be confirmed without DNA. This CDR3 region has 18 residues. Germline V CDR1 and CDR2: SGHVS, FNYEAQ. This chain's CDR3 is CASSSHPNSGVSQVTQYF.

The chain joins TRBV5-1 to TRBJ2-7. The CDR3 contains 15 residues. Germline V gene data show CDR1 as SGHRS and CDR2 as YFSETQ. The CDR3 sequence: CASRLGLADSYEQYF.